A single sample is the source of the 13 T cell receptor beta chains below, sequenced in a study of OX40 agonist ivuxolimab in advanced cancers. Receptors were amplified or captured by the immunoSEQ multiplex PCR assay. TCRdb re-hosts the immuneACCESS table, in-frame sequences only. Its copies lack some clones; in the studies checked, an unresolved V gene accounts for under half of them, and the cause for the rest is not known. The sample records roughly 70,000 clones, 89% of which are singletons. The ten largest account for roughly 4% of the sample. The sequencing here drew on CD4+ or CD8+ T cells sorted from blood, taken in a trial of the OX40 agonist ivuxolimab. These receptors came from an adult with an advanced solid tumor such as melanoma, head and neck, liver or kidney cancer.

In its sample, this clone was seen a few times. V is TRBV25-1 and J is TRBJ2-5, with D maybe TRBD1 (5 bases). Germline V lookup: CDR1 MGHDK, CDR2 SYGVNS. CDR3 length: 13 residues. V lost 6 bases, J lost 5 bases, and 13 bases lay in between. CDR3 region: CASRHSGMETQYF. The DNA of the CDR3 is TGTGCCAGCAGACACTCAGGGATGGAGACCCAGTACTTC.

CDR3 amino acids: CASKPGTGPTGELFF. The CDR3 DNA reads as TGTGCCAGCAAGCCCGGGACAGGGCCCACCGGGGAGCTGTTTTTT. The J gene is TRBJ2-2, the V gene TRBV28; 9 bases align to TRBD1. The length of the CDR3 is 15 residues. Per the germline V gene, CDR1 is MDHEN and CDR2 is SYDVKM. V lost 7 bases, J lost 4 bases, and 7 bases stayed unmatched.

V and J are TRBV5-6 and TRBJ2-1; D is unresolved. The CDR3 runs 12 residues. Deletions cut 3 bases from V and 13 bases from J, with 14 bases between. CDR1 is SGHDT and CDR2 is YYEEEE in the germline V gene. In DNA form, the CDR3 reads TGTGCCAGCAGCTATGTGGAAACCTCTCAGTTCTTC. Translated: CASSYVETSQFF.

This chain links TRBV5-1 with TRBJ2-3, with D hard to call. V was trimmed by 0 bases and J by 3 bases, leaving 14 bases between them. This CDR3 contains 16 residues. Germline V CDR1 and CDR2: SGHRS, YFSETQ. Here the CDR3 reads CASSLDPGLGTDTQYF. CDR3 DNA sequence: TGCGCCAGCAGCTTGGATCCGGGCTTAGGGACAGATACGCAGTATTTT.

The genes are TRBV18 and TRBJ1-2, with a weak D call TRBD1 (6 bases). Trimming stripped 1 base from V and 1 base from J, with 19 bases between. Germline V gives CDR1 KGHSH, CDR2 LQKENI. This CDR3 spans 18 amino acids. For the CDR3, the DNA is TGTGCCAGCTCACCACAATTCGGTAGGGGGGCGCTTAACTATGGCTACACCTTC. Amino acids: CASSPQFGRGALNYGYTF.

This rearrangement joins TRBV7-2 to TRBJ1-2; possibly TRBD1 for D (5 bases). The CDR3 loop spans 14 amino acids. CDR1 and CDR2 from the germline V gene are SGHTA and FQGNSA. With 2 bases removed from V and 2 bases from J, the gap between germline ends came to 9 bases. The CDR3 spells CASSLWDGNYGYTF. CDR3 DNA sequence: TGTGCCAGCAGCTTATGGGACGGAAACTATGGCTACACCTTC.

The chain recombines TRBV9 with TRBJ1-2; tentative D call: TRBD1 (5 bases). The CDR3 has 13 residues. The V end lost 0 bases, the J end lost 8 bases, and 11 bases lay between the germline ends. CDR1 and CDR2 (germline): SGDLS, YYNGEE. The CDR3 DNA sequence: TGTGCCAGCAGCGTAGTGGTAGGGGAAGGCTACACCTTC. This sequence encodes CASSVVVGEGYTF.

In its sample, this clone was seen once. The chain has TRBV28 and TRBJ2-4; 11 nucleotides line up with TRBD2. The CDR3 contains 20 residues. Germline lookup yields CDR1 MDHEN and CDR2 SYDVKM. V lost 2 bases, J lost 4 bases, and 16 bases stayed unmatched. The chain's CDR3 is CASSLAPTSGKSGTKNIQYF. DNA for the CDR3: TGTGCCAGCAGTTTAGCCCCGACTAGCGGGAAATCGGGCACAAAAAACATTCAGTACTTC.

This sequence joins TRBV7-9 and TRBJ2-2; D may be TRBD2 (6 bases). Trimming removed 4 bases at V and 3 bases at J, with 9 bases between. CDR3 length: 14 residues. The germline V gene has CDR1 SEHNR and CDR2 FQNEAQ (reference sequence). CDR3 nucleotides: TGTGCCAGCAGCTCACTAGCCCACACCGGGGAGCTGTTTTTT. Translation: CASSSLAHTGELFF.

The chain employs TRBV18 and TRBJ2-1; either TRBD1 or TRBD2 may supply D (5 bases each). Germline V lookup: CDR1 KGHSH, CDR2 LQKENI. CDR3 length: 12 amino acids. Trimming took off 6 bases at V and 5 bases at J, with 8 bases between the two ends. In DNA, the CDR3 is TGTGCCAGCTCTCGGGACGACAATGAGCAGTTCTTC. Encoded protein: CASSRDDNEQFF.

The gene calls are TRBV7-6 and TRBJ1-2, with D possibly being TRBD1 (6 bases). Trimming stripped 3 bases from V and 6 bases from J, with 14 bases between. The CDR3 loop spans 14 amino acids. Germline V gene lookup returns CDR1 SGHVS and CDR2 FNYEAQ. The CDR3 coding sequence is TGTGCCAGCAGCTTCACACAGGGTGGAGATGGCTACACCTTC. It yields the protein CASSFTQGGDGYTF.

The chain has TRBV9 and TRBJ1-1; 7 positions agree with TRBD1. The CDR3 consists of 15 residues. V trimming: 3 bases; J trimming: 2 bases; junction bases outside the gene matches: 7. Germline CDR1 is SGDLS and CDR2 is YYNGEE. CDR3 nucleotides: TGTGCCAGCAGCGACCGACAGGGATTAAACACTGAAGCTTTCTTT. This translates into CASSDRQGLNTEAFF.

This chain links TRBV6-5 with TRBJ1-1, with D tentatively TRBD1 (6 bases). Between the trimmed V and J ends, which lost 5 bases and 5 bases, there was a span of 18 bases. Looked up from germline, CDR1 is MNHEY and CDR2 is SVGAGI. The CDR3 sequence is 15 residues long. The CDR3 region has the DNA TGTGCCAGCAGTCCCCGACGGGGGGCGAAAACTGAAGCTTTCTTT. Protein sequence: CASSPRRGAKTEAFF.